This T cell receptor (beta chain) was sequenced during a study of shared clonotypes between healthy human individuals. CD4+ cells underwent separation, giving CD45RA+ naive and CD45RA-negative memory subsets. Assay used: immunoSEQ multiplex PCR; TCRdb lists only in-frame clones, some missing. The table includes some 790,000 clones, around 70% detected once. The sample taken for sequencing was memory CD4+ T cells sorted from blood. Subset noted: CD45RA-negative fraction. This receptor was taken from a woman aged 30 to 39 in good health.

CDR3 sequence: CASSMDRGEGETQYF. CDR3 DNA: TGTGCCAGCAGCATGGACCGGGGGGAAGGGGAGACCCAGTACTTC. The J gene is TRBJ2-5, the V gene TRBV5-4; 7 bases agree with TRBD2. V trimming: 4 bases; J trimming: 5 bases; junction bases outside the gene matches: 11. Germline assignment: CDR1 SGHNT and CDR2 YYREEE (reference sequence). The CDR3 spans 15 residues.